This T cell receptor (beta chain) comes out of a study of shared clonotypes between healthy human individuals (dated by TCRdb to the early 2020s). Describing the broader study: The cohort included three men and two women between 18 and 49 years of age. For each donor, CD4 naive and CD4 memory were each run on three plates, CD8 naive on two plates, and CD8 memory on one plate. To estimate repertoire size and how much clonotypes are shared between individuals, the study performed deep sequencing of blood TCR repertoires from a few healthy adults. To increase sequencing depth and limit assay-specific biases, different laboratories used diverse techniques to prepare libraries and sequence TCR repertoires. Between about 0.85 and 9.5 billion PBMCs per donor were obtained by leukapheresis.

The paper's findings and limits, for the study overall: Naive subsets generally had larger estimated clonotype richness than memory subsets did. Only blood was sampled, and tissue TCR repertoires likely differ from those in blood. When a few donors were compared, the shared fraction of clonotypes was about 5.5% for naive CD4, 3.5% for naive CD8, roughly 2.5% for memory CD4, and 0.4% for memory CD8. Higher generation probabilities were observed for clonotypes shared by all four sorted-subset donors than for non-shared clonotypes. Based on pairwise subsampling, the degree of clonotype sharing among donors was expected to be affected by sequencing depth. Because the study included only a small number of donors, the genetic and exposure-history diversity represented was limited. Rarefaction of sorted-subset datasets indicated incomplete sequencing despite the large sequencing depth.

Using the deep immunoSEQ assay, multiplex PCR amplified TCR CDR3 regions from genomic DNA. Extracted genomic DNA from each cell subset was distributed evenly across all wells of several immunoSEQ 96-well plates, and each plate was treated as a replicate. Each replicate PCR for sorted subsets received about 220 ng genomic DNA, equal to 28,000 or so T cell genomes. The purified libraries were quantified using a Qubit 3.0 fluorometer, sized with a Bioanalyzer 2100, and then quantified again using the KAPA Library Quantification kit. A separate single-read 150-cycle Illumina NextSeq 550 flow cell was used to sequence each immunoSEQ 96-well plate. The authors' analysis ran thus. The immunoSEQ output contained only junctional sequences without quality scores, so filtering could not match that applied to full-length reads. Sequences were annotated with PyIR, a Python wrapper for IgBLAST v1.9, and V/J genes and CDR3 were assigned using IMGT germline references. Reads were removed for weak V/J assignments (E-value above 1e-6), missing CDR3, stop codons, out-of-frame junctions, or ambiguous translated residues. V3J clonotypes were defined as sequences sharing the same inferred V gene, J gene, and CDR3 amino acid sequence. Percentage overlap between repertoires was computed as shared unique clonotypes divided by the size of the smaller repertoire. Repertoire richness was assessed with RTK rarefaction, the Chao1 estimator, and Recon v2.1 estimates of unobserved clonotypes. For all TCRbeta clonotypes obtained by the gDNA method from four donors, generation probabilities were computed with OLGA. What TCRdb holds here is the immuneACCESS table cut down to in-frame rearrangements. Part of the clones is not present; checked against another copy, under half of the missing clones reflect an unresolved V gene, and the others are unexplained. D and trimming were read from the DNA, whereas the V and J calls and clone size are those reported in that table. The sample table shows some 2,400,000 clones, and almost 96% are seen once. The ten largest clones capture roughly 0.13% of the sample.

Healthy HIV-negative adults with no recently reported acute infections or vaccinations were included as donors. Only Caucasian adults living in Nashville, Tennessee, USA were represented among the donors. Magnetic negative selection was used to enrich CD4+ T cells, after which naive cells were positively selected on CD45RA and the negative fraction became the memory subset. After blood collection by leukapheresis, PBMCs were isolated using Ficoll-Histopaque density gradient centrifugation and then cryopreserved in the vapor phase of liquid nitrogen. Analytical flow cytometry was used to check the purity and quantity of every magnetically sorted T cell population. From each sorted fraction, genomic DNA was isolated and quantified by UV absorbance on a Nanodrop 2000c. There are 16 amino acids in the CDR3, from cysteine to phenylalanine inclusive. Just the 48-base CDR3 DNA is kept, in frame starting at base 1. Looking up the germline V gene yields CDR1 MDHEN and CDR2 SYDVKM. Deletion took 5 bases off V and 0 bases off J, with a span of 17 bases between the germline ends.

Regarding this clone: Its antigen is not yet known. Nothing much larger sits one base from this clone, and base qualities are not available.

Sequencing input: naive CD4+ T cells sorted from blood. The cell subset or site label here, explained by the study, means: CD45RA+ positively selected. The chain couples TRBV28 to TRBJ2-7; a tentative D match to TRBD2 spans 5 bases. This TCR came from a man aged 18 to 29 in good health. In nucleotides, the sequence is TGTGCCAGCAGTCCTCAGAGCGGAACCAGCTCCTACGAGCAGTACTTC. Its protein reads: CASSPQSGTSSYEQYF. The full variable domain, completed from the reference TRBV28 and TRBJ2-7 proteins outside the CDR3, reads DVKVTQSSRYLVKRTGEKVFLECVQDMDHENMFWYRQDPGLGLRLIYFSYDVKMKEKGDIPEGYSVSREKKERFSLILESASTNQTSMYLCASSPQSGTSSYEQYFGPGTRLTVT.